The clone carrying this TCR beta chain was counted ten times or more. V lost 5 bases, J lost 6 bases, and 8 bases lay in between. In germline, CDR1 is SGHTA, CDR2 FQGNSA. CDR3 length: 12 amino acids. This specimen belongs to a study of T-cell reconstitution after alpha-beta-depleted transplantation in children. Preparation of the TCRbeta library involved a method that used unique molecular identifiers. TCRdb passed the PCR reads through MiXCR, listing each CDR3 protein once. Seen here are 150,000 to 250,000 distinct CDR3 sequences, about 14% observed once, and the top ten hold under 15%. V usage is TRBV7-2 and J usage is TRBJ2-1; D is undetermined. This sequence originates from a human donor who donated a stem cell graft to a child with acute lymphoblastic leukemia. The sample consisted of PBMCs from the stem cell graft donor, taken from the stem cell graft. The CDR3 DNA follows: TGTGCCAGCAGCCCGGCCCGCAATGAGCAGTTCTTC. Protein: CASSPARNEQFF.